This entry lists 15 T cell receptor beta chains sequenced from one sample in a study of OX40 agonist ivuxolimab in advanced cancers. Produced via immunoSEQ multiplex PCR; TCRdb's table is partial and in-frame only. Seen here are about 46,000 clones, approximately 90% observed once, and the top ten hold about 12%. Sequencing was performed on CD4+ or CD8+ T cells sorted from blood, taken in a trial of the OX40 agonist ivuxolimab. The source is an adult with an advanced solid tumor such as melanoma, head and neck, liver or kidney cancer.

This chain uses TRBV27 with TRBJ2-5, with 7 bases matching TRBD1. This CDR3 is built from 18 residues. Germline trimming cut 3 bases from V and 1 base from J; bases unmatched to any gene: 14. Germline V CDR1 and CDR2: MNHEY, SMNVEV (reference sequence). CDR3 amino acids: CASSFVGVKGAGQETQYF. The CDR3 DNA reads as TGTGCCAGCAGTTTCGTTGGGGTGAAGGGGGCCGGCCAAGAGACCCAGTACTTC.

The DNA of the CDR3 is TGCAGCGTTGAAGACAGGGCTTATGGCTACACCTTC. This sequence encodes CSVEDRAYGYTF. The chain has TRBV29-1 and TRBJ1-2; D perhaps matches TRBD1 (5 bases). The CDR3 contains 12 residues. V lost 0 bases to trimming and J lost 5 bases, with 7 bases between them. The germline V gene encodes CDR1 SQVTM and CDR2 ANQGSEA.

The rearrangement uses TRBV14 and TRBJ2-7, with 7 bases fitting TRBD2. Germline CDR1 reads SGHDN; CDR2 reads FVKESK. The ends lost 5 bases at V and 3 bases at J; junction bases unmatched: 10. There are 15 residues in the CDR3. The CDR3 here is CASSVQRGPFYEQYF. The CDR3, as DNA: TGTGCCAGCAGCGTCCAGCGGGGCCCGTTCTACGAGCAGTACTTC. Variable domain in full (rest from reference TRBV14 and TRBJ2-7): EAGVTQFPSHSVIEKGQTVTLRCDPISGHDNLYWYRRVMGKEIKFLLHFVKESKQDESGMPNNRFLAERTGGTYSTLKVQPAELEDSGVYFCASSVQRGPFYEQYFGPGTRLTVT.

CDR3 DNA: TGTGCCAGCAGCTCCGGGACAGGGGGCCGGGACTATGGCTACACCTTC. It yields the protein CASSSGTGGRDYGYTF. The V call is TRBV5-6, the J call TRBJ1-2; 12 bases agree with TRBD1. The CDR3 loop spans 16 amino acids. Germline-derived CDR1 and CDR2 are SGHDT and YYEEEE. The V and J ends lost 3 bases and 3 bases, in that order; junction bases with no gene match: 6.

This clone appeared a single time. The genes are TRBV28 and TRBJ1-1; D call uncertain. Per germline, CDR1 MDHEN and CDR2 SYDVKM. CDR3 length equals 14 residues. The germline V and J ends were trimmed by 3 bases and 1 base, with 9 bases remaining between them. In DNA form, the CDR3 reads TGTGCCAGCAGTTTTCGCTTAGGGAACACTGAAGCTTTCTTT. Translating gives CASSFRLGNTEAFF. The full variable domain, in which reference TRBV28 and TRBJ1-1 provide the parts outside the CDR3, is DVKVTQSSRYLVKRTGEKVFLECVQDMDHENMFWYRQDPGLGLRLIYFSYDVKMKEKGDIPEGYSVSREKKERFSLILESASTNQTSMYLCASSFRLGNTEAFFGQGTRLTVV.

The genes are TRBV7-9 and TRBJ2-1; no firm D call. CDR1 and CDR2 from the germline V gene are SEHNR and FQNEAQ (reference sequence). The CDR3 totals 12 residues. V was trimmed by 1 base and J by 8 bases, leaving 6 bases between them. The CDR3 is CASSLDSHEQFF. The CDR3, as DNA: TGTGCCAGCAGCTTAGACTCACATGAGCAGTTCTTC.

The chain combines TRBV5-6 with TRBJ1-1, with 10 bases identical to TRBD1. The CDR3 is made up of 18 amino acids. Trimming took 2 bases from V and 0 from J; bases not matched to a gene: 10. The germline CDR1 and CDR2 sequences are SGHDT and YYEEEE. The CDR3 DNA sequence: TGTGCCAGCAGCTTCAAATTTACGGGACAGGGGTTGAACACTGAAGCTTTCTTT. It yields the protein CASSFKFTGQGLNTEAFF.

J is TRBJ2-7 and V is TRBV4-1, with D tentatively TRBD1 or TRBD2 (5 bases each). This CDR3 comprises 14 residues. The germline V and J ends were trimmed by 1 base and 9 bases, with 16 bases remaining between them. Germline V gene lookup returns CDR1 MGHRA and CDR2 YSYEKL. CDR3 DNA: TGCGCCAGCAGCCAAGGTTCCGGGCTTGGGGGGCAGTACTTC. Translating it yields CASSQGSGLGGQYF.

The chain recombines TRBV6-6 with TRBJ2-7; TRBD1 agrees at 9 bases. The V gene end was trimmed by 8 bases and the J gene end by 4 bases; junction bases not matched to a gene: 6. The CDR3 is 13 amino acids. In germline, CDR1 is MNHNY, CDR2 SVGAGI (reference sequence). The CDR3 DNA sequence: TGTGCCAGCGGCCGGGACAGGGCATACGAGCAGTACTTC. Residues: CASGRDRAYEQYF.

The chain couples TRBV7-9 to TRBJ2-5; tentative D call: TRBD1 (6 bases). This CDR3 spans 14 amino acids. With 4 bases removed from V and 5 bases from J, the gap between germline ends came to 14 bases. CDR1 and CDR2 (germline): SEHNR, FQNEAQ (reference sequence). The CDR3 loop is CASSSGDRIETQYF. CDR3 bases: TGTGCCAGCAGCTCTGGAGACAGGATCGAGACCCAGTACTTC.

Points on this clone: The junction and the germline gene differ at one end; a read error may be behind it. The J gene is TRBJ2-2, the V gene TRBV15; perhaps TRBD1 as D (5 bases). This CDR3 region has 14 residues. Germline assignment: CDR1 LNHNV and CDR2 YYDKDF (reference sequence). In DNA form, the CDR3 reads TGTGCCACCAGCGGAGACAGACACACCGGGGAGCTGTTTTTT. Encoded protein: CATSGDRHTGELFF.

The chain joins TRBV6-6 to TRBJ2-1; D possibly corresponds to TRBD2 (5 bases). V shed 0 bases and J shed 1 base, with 7 bases lying between them. Germline V lookup: CDR1 MNHNY, CDR2 SVGAGI (reference sequence). The length of the CDR3 is 15 residues. The CDR3 DNA sequence: TGTGCCAGCAGTTACTCCGGGGTATCCTACAATGAGCAGTTCTTC. This gives the protein CASSYSGVSYNEQFF.

The rearrangement uses TRBV7-2 and TRBJ1-3; D is uncertain. This CDR3 has 15 residues. The germline gives CDR1 SGHTA, CDR2 FQGNSA. Trimming cost V 3 bases and J 0 bases, with 9 bases left between them. The CDR3 region has the DNA TGTGCCAGCAGCTTCCATACGAGCTCTGGAAACACCATATATTTT. Residues: CASSFHTSSGNTIYF.

The chain carries TRBV9 and TRBJ2-5; 8 nucleotides line up with TRBD1. Per the germline V gene, CDR1 is SGDLS and CDR2 is YYNGEE. The J segment lost 3 bases and the V segment lost 0 bases, leaving 4 bases of the junction unmatched. CDR3 length: 15 amino acids. This chain's CDR3 is CASSVEDRVKETQYF. The CDR3, as DNA: TGTGCCAGCAGCGTAGAGGACAGGGTTAAAGAGACCCAGTACTTC.

This rearrangement joins TRBV29-1 to TRBJ1-2; D not certain. The CDR3 length is 13 residues. The V and J ends lost 5 bases and 0 bases respectively, with 10 bases between them. Looked up from germline, CDR1 is SQVTM and CDR2 is ANQGSEA. This CDR3 is CSVSDKTNYGYTF. Written as DNA, the CDR3 is TGCAGCGTTTCCGACAAGACTAACTATGGCTACACCTTC.